This T cell receptor beta chain was captured in a study of T cells in Graves' hyperthyroidism and ophthalmopathy. The study excluded patients with uncontrolled infection, other autoimmune disease, pregnancy or lactation. PBMCs came from less than 11 ml fresh peripheral blood. Amplification targeted TCR beta CDR3 regions from RNA transcripts. During a first-round RT-PCR of the TCR CDR3, the HTBI primer set was used. From the multiplex PCR reads, TCRdb called clonotypes with MiXCR, one entry per CDR3 protein. The sample holds approximately 320,000 distinct CDR3 sequences, around a sixth seen once. In this sample, this clonotype turned up many times. This CDR3 is 17 amino acids long. Trimming took 3 bases from V and 1 from J; bases not matched to a gene: 9. Germline CDR1 is ENHRY and CDR2 is SYGVKD.

This TCR was sampled from a man under 40 with Graves' hyperthyroidism. The V and J genes are TRBV10-3 and TRBJ2-7; 10 nucleotides line up with TRBD2. The sequenced material came from blood. The CDR3 nucleotides are TGTGCCATCAGTGACCTAGCGGGAGAGCTTTTTTCCTACGAGCAGTACTTC. Amino acids: CAISDLAGELFSYEQYF.